Each of the 26 T cell receptor beta chains below was sequenced from the same sample in a study of cytomegalovirus exposure and HLA in healthy donors. Assay used: immunoSEQ multiplex PCR; TCRdb lists only in-frame clones, some missing. The table lists fewer than 85,000 clones, approximately 96% of them singletons. The source material was PBMCs. These receptors were collected from a woman younger than 35 in good health and CMV-seronegative.

The chain carries TRBV7-9 and TRBJ1-2; 11 positions match TRBD1. The germline V gene encodes CDR1 SEHNR and CDR2 FQNEAQ (reference sequence). V lost 5 bases and J lost 6; bases outside the gene matches: 5. CDR3 size: 14 residues. CDR3 DNA sequence: TGTGCCAGCAGCCTAGGACAGGGGGCGGATGGCTACACCTTC. Translated: CASSLGQGADGYTF.

The V gene is TRBV27, the J gene TRBJ2-2; D unresolved. This CDR3 is 14 amino acids long. V gave up 5 bases and J gave up 0 bases, with 7 bases separating them. Germline V lookup: CDR1 MNHEY, CDR2 SMNVEV (reference sequence). In DNA form, the CDR3 reads TGTGCCAGCAGTACCTACGCGAACACCGGGGAGCTGTTTTTT. Its protein product is CASSTYANTGELFF.

The table lists this clone with a count of one. The chain combines TRBV2 with TRBJ2-1, with a tentative D call TRBD2 (5 bases). The V end was cut by 5 bases, the J end by 6 bases, with 14 bases between. There are 14 residues in the CDR3. Germline V gene data show CDR1 as SNHLY and CDR2 as FYNNEI. CDR3 sequence reads: CASSTGIRGNEQFF. CDR3 coding DNA: TGTGCCAGCAGTACCGGGATTCGGGGCAATGAGCAGTTCTTC.

This clone was counted a single time. The CDR3 nucleotides read TGTGCCAGCAGCATTTCCCGGGCGGACTACCAGTACTTC. This translates into CASSISRADYQYF. V and J are TRBV7-9 and TRBJ2-5; a weak D match, TRBD2 (6 bases). The CDR3 is 13 residues long. V lost 5 bases, J lost 10 bases, and 17 bases lay in between. In germline, CDR1 is SEHNR, CDR2 FQNEAQ (reference sequence). Looking up the rest from reference TRBV7-9 and TRBJ2-5 gives the full variable domain: DTGVSQNPRHKITKRGQNVTFRCDPISEHNRLYWYRQTLGQGPEFLTYFQNEAQLEKSRLLSDRFSAERPKGSFSTLEIQRTEQGDSAMYLCASSISRADYQYFGPGTRLLVL.

The chain couples TRBV10-3 to TRBJ2-7; maybe TRBD2 (6 bases). The CDR3 has 16 residues. The germline gives CDR1 ENHRY, CDR2 SYGVKD. V was shortened by 7 bases and J by 2 bases, with 21 bases between the two germline ends. The CDR3 protein is CAITSGGSSGAYEQYF. CDR3 DNA: TGTGCCATCACCTCCGGCGGTAGTAGCGGAGCCTACGAGCAGTACTTC.

The CDR3 coding sequence is TGTGCCAGAAGCCCGGGACTAACCCCATACAATGAGCAGTTCTTC. Protein: CARSPGLTPYNEQFF. This chain connects TRBV5-3 to TRBJ2-1, with 7 bases lining up with TRBD2. TRBV5-3 is reported as an ORF; its role is uncertain. This CDR3 is 15 amino acids long. V lost 4 bases to trimming and J lost 4 bases; unmatched junction nucleotides: 8.

The J gene is TRBJ2-1, the V gene TRBV21-1; TRBD2, as called in the table, went unchecked against the DNA. TRBV21-1 is given as a pseudogene. The CDR3 runs 16 residues. The CDR3 sequence is CASSPAGTSVVNEQFF. The CDR3 DNA reads TGTGCCAGCAGCCCCGCCGGGACTAGCGTAGTAAATGAGCAGTTCTTC.

The CDR3 DNA reads TGTGCCAGCAATCCTATTGGGACTAGCTCAAACATCTACGACAATGAGCAGTTCTTC. It codes for CASNPIGTSSNIYDNEQFF. The rearrangement uses TRBV28 and TRBJ2-1; 9 bases are a match to TRBD2. The germline CDR1 and CDR2 sequences are MDHEN and SYDVKM. V lost 7 bases and J lost 5; bases outside the gene matches: 21. This CDR3 has 19 residues.

The gene calls are TRBV6-1 and TRBJ1-2; D is undetermined. Trimming stripped 3 bases from V and 7 bases from J, with 27 bases between. The CDR3 sequence is 18 residues long. Germline V CDR1 and CDR2: MNHNS, SASEGT. In DNA, the CDR3 is TGTGCCAGCAGTGATTCCCCTCTCCCCCGGGTTCCGGGAACTGGCTACACCTTC. This sequence encodes CASSDSPLPRVPGTGYTF.

The CDR3 loop is CASGEGVGTNTEAFF. The CDR3 DNA reads as TGTGCCAGCGGAGAGGGGGTGGGCACGAACACTGAAGCTTTCTTT. The rearrangement uses TRBV9 and TRBJ1-1, with D possibly TRBD1 on 6 matching bases. The CDR3 spans 15 residues. Trimming left V 7 bases short and J 1 base short, with 17 bases between. Germline values: CDR1 SGDLS, CDR2 YYNGEE.

The V and J genes are TRBV4-1 and TRBJ2-1; TRBD2 matches 16 bases. This CDR3 contains 19 residues. After removal of 2 bases from V and 9 bases from J, the junction contained 13 bases not matched to a gene. Germline-derived CDR1 and CDR2 are MGHRA and YSYEKL. The CDR3 reads CASSQPGLAGGTVLGEQFF. The CDR3 coding sequence is TGCGCCAGCAGCCAACCGGGACTAGCGGGAGGGACCGTCTTGGGTGAGCAGTTCTTC.

The chain links TRBV27 to TRBJ2-7; tentative D call: TRBD2 (5 bases). V was clipped by 6 bases and J by 0 bases, with 15 bases between them. CDR1 MNHEY and CDR2 SMNVEV come from the germline V gene (reference sequence). The CDR3 loop spans 15 amino acids. CDR3 sequence: CASSPPDSPSYEQYF. CDR3 DNA sequence: TGTGCCAGCAGCCCTCCGGACTCACCCTCCTACGAGCAGTACTTC.

The chain links TRBV10-3 to TRBJ1-2; 7 bases are a match to TRBD1. The CDR3 loop spans 13 amino acids. With 8 bases clipped from V and 2 bases from J, the junction kept 5 bases outside the gene matches. The germline gives CDR1 ENHRY, CDR2 SYGVKD. The CDR3 nucleotides read TGTGCCATCGCAGGGGGAGAGAACTATGGCTACACCTTC. This gives the protein CAIAGGENYGYTF.

The chain joins TRBV5-6 to TRBJ2-7; no definite D call. Per germline, CDR1 SGHDT and CDR2 YYEEEE. This CDR3 contains 13 residues. Trimming took off 3 bases at V and 1 base at J, with 8 bases between the two ends. CDR3: CASSSSLSYEQYF. For the CDR3, the DNA is TGTGCCAGCAGCTCGAGTCTATCCTACGAGCAGTACTTC.

J is TRBJ2-5 and V is TRBV7-2; weak D call: TRBD1 (5 bases). Germline loops: CDR1 SGHTA, CDR2 FQGNSA. The CDR3 covers 14 residues. V lost 3 bases and J 2 bases, leaving 10 bases between the germline ends. CDR3 sequence (DNA): TGTGCCAGCAGCTTTCAAGGGGAACAAGAGACCCAGTACTTC. Protein product: CASSFQGEQETQYF. Supplemented by reference TRBV7-2 and TRBJ2-5, the full variable domain reads GAGVSQSPSNKVTEKGKDVELRCDPISGHTALYWYRQSLGQGLEFLIYFQGNSAPDKSGLPSDRFSAERTGGSVSTLTIQRTQQEDSAVYLCASSFQGEQETQYFGPGTRLLVL.

V gene TRBV6-5 combines with J gene TRBJ2-7; 7 bases map to TRBD2. The CDR3 totals 15 residues. V lost 0 bases and J lost 2; bases outside the gene matches: 4. Per the germline V gene, CDR1 is MNHEY and CDR2 is SVGAGI. As DNA, the CDR3 is TGTGCCAGCAGTTACTCTGGGGGGGAGCCCTACGAGCAGTACTTC. Protein sequence: CASSYSGGEPYEQYF.

The chain is built from TRBV14 and TRBJ2-1, with TRBD2 matching 9 bases. With V trimmed by 0 bases and J by 15 bases, 18 bases remained unmatched. This CDR3 is 17 amino acids long. CDR1 is SGHDN, CDR2 FVKESK, per germline. CDR3 DNA sequence: TGTGCCAGCAGCCAAGATCGGGCTGGGCTAGCGGGGCCCTCGGGGTTCTTC. Its translation is CASSQDRAGLAGPSGFF.

The chain uses TRBV2 and TRBJ1-2, with D tentatively TRBD1 (6 bases). The CDR3 sequence is 16 residues long. The germline CDR1 and CDR2 sequences are SNHLY and FYNNEI. The V gene lost 2 bases and the J gene lost 3 bases, with 16 bases spanning the gap. This CDR3 reads CASSEYWDNPHYGYTF. In nucleotides, the CDR3 is TGTGCCAGCAGTGAATACTGGGACAACCCACACTATGGCTACACCTTC.

The V and J genes are TRBV7-2 and TRBJ1-5, with 8 bases fitting TRBD1. Germline V CDR1 and CDR2: SGHTA, FQGNSA. The CDR3 is 17 amino acids. J was trimmed by 0 bases and V by 2 bases; bases with no gene match: 6. CDR3 nucleotides: TGTGCCAGCAGCTTAAGACAGGGGCAATATAGCAATCAGCCCCAGCATTTT. Translating gives CASSLRQGQYSNQPQHF.

This sequence joins TRBV19 and TRBJ2-4; D might be TRBD1 (5 bases). Germline V lookup: CDR1 LNHDA, CDR2 SQIVND (reference sequence). V dropped 6 bases and J dropped 0 bases, with 24 bases sitting between them. This CDR3 spans 19 amino acids. The CDR3 sequence: CASSRFALQVFVAKNIQYF. The DNA for the CDR3 is TGTGCCAGTAGCCGGTTCGCGTTACAGGTTTTCGTAGCCAAAAACATTCAGTACTTC.

J is TRBJ2-5 and V is TRBV16; a possible D gene is TRBD1 (6 bases). V dropped 0 bases and J dropped 2 bases, with 10 bases sitting between them. Germline values: CDR1 KGHSY, CDR2 FQNENV. The CDR3 runs 15 residues. The CDR3 spells CASSQSPGVQETQYF. DNA of the CDR3: TGTGCCAGCAGCCAATCACCAGGGGTGCAAGAGACCCAGTACTTC.

The genes are TRBV5-6 and TRBJ1-5; 7 nucleotides align to TRBD1. The CDR3 covers 15 residues. Germline CDR1 and CDR2: SGHDT and YYEEEE. V was pared by 2 bases and J by 3 bases, with 5 bases of the junction left unmatched. CDR3 in amino acids: CASSLQTGLNQPQHF. The CDR3, as DNA: TGTGCCAGCAGCTTACAGACAGGGCTCAATCAGCCCCAGCATTTT.

The chain recombines TRBV2 with TRBJ2-1, with 7 nucleotides matching TRBD2. Per germline, CDR1 SNHLY and CDR2 FYNNEI. V gave up 1 base and J gave up 4 bases; unmatched junction bases: 4. The CDR3 runs 15 residues. CDR3 region: CASSEGGSLYNEQFF. The DNA of the CDR3 is TGTGCCAGCAGTGAAGGCGGGAGTTTATACAATGAGCAGTTCTTC.

The V and J genes are TRBV19 and TRBJ2-1; 7 bases map to TRBD1. The length of the CDR3 is 12 residues. The junction had 5 bases not matched to a gene; V was cut back by 6 bases and J by 9 bases. In germline, CDR1 is LNHDA, CDR2 SQIVND (reference sequence). The chain's CDR3 is CASRLGGGEQFF. CDR3 bases: TGTGCCAGTAGATTAGGGGGCGGTGAGCAGTTCTTC.

A remark on this clone: At one end, the junction sequence differs from germline, possibly due to a read error. The chain employs TRBV5-6 and TRBJ2-1, with D perhaps matching TRBD2 (6 bases). The germline gives CDR1 SGHDT, CDR2 YYEEEE. This CDR3 has 11 amino acids. The CDR3 DNA is TGTGCCAGCAGCTTGGAACGGGAGAGGGTCTTC. Translation gives CASSLERERVF. Based on the CDR3 plus reference TRBV5-6 and TRBJ2-1, the full variable domain is DAGVTQSPTHLIKTRGQQVTLRCSPKSGHDTVSWYQQALGQGPQFIFQYYEEEERQRGNFPDRFSGHQFPNYSSELNVNALLLGDSALYLCASSLERERVFGPGTRLTVL.

This chain uses TRBV15 with TRBJ2-5; the D is unclear. V lost 3 bases and J 3 bases, leaving 5 bases between the germline ends. The CDR3 sequence is 12 residues long. CDR1 and CDR2 from the germline V gene are LNHNV and YYDKDF (reference sequence). In DNA form, the CDR3 reads TGTGCCACCAGCAGGGCTGAAGAGACCCAGTACTTC. Encoded protein: CATSRAEETQYF.